A selection of T cell receptor beta chains follows, all from one sample in a study of regulatory T cells in long-lasting Graves disease. MiXCR, run by TCRdb on the multiplex PCR reads, gives a single entry per CDR3 protein. In the table there are almost 450,000 distinct CDR3 sequences, less than 20% of which are singletons. These data also featured in a second study, about T cells in Graves' hyperthyroidism and ophthalmopathy.

This specimen consisted of peripheral blood mononuclear cells (PBMCs), obtained at new diagnosis, from a patient treated with antithyroid drugs. The receptors come from a woman in her 30s with Graves disease. Both conserved end residues are part of each CDR3. Fields, in order: V gene, J gene, D gene, clone size, CDR3 protein, CDR3 DNA. D genes are given only for firm matches. Clone sizes are given selectively: once, few, many, or a class where the clone is expanded.

TRBV6-1	TRBJ1-1	.	many	CASSPTRGGEAFF	TGTGCCAGCAGTCCCACCCGGGGGGGTGAAGCTTTCTTT
TRBV12-5	TRBJ1-1	.	many	CASAFDRTGEAFF	TGTGCTAGTGCCTTCGACAGGACGGGCGAAGCTTTCTTT
TRBV11-1	TRBJ2-2	.	few	CASSLDGTGELFF	TGTGCCAGCAGCTTGGACGGCACCGGGGAGCTGTTTTTT
TRBV9	TRBJ2-7	TRBD1	.	CASSVEGTGVPYEQYF	TGTGCCAGCAGCGTAGAAGGGACAGGGGTCCCCTACGAGCAGTACTTC
TRBV20-1	TRBJ2-2	TRBD2	many	CSATTSGVNTGELFF	TGCAGTGCAACCACTAGCGGAGTTAACACCGGGGAGCTGTTTTTT
TRBV5-5	TRBJ2-7	.	many	CASSADSKRAYEQYF	TGTGCCAGCAGCGCCGACTCGAAACGGGCCTACGAGCAGTACTTC
TRBV29-1	TRBJ2-3	.	many	CSAPWSPYTDTQYF	TGCAGCGCCCCGTGGAGCCCTTACACAGATACGCAGTATTTT
TRBV12-3/TRBV12-4	TRBJ2-5	.	many	CASRPEQGTETQYF	TGTGCCAGCAGGCCGGAACAGGGTACAGAGACCCAGTACTTC
TRBV9	TRBJ2-7	.	many	CASSVVSGYEQYF	TGTGCCAGCAGCGTAGTATCAGGGTACGAGCAGTACTTC
TRBV20-1	TRBJ2-1	TRBD1	once	CSAGGDRGLNEQFF	TGCAGTGCTGGGGGGGACAGGGGGTTGAATGAGCAGTTCTTC
TRBV28	TRBJ1-5	TRBD1	many	CASSFRTGGPQPQHF	TGTGCCAGCAGTTTTAGGACAGGGGGCCCTCAGCCCCAGCATTTT
TRBV5-4	TRBJ2-5	.	.	CASSSIHRDFQETQYF	TGTGCCAGCAGCTCCATTCACAGGGATTTTCAAGAGACCCAGTACTTC
TRBV12-3/TRBV12-4	TRBJ1-2	.	many	CASSSQGLEGYTF	TGTGCCAGCAGTTCCCAGGGGCTGGAAGGCTACACCTTC
TRBV11-3	TRBJ2-1	.	many	CASSFTGSNEQFF	TGTGCCAGCAGCTTTACAGGTTCGAATGAGCAGTTCTTC
TRBV7-9	TRBJ2-2	.	many	CASRSVGLANTGELFF	TGTGCCAGCAGATCCGTCGGGCTAGCCAACACCGGGGAGCTGTTTTTT
TRBV7-9	TRBJ2-6	.	few	CASSLAIRSGANVLTF	TGTGCCAGCAGCTTAGCGATACGGTCTGGGGCCAACGTCCTGACTTTC
TRBV6-1	TRBJ2-1	TRBD1	many	CASRTRQGAYGEQFF	TGTGCCAGCAGGACTCGACAGGGGGCTTATGGTGAGCAGTTCTTC
TRBV5-1	TRBJ1-5	.	many	CASSPGTGRQPQHF	TGCGCCAGCAGCCCGGGTACAGGGCGGCAGCCCCAGCATTTT
TRBV20-1	TRBJ2-3	.	many	CSARGSGRPNTDTQYF	TGCAGTGCTAGAGGATCGGGTAGACCAAACACAGATACGCAGTATTTT
TRBV5-1	TRBJ2-1	.	many	CASSYTGSEQFF	TGCGCCAGCAGCTATACAGGGAGTGAGCAGTTCTTC
TRBV12-3/TRBV12-4	TRBJ1-5	.	many	CASSTQRQVQPQHF	TGTGCCAGCAGCACACAGCGACAGGTTCAGCCCCAGCATTTT
TRBV11-2	TRBJ2-3	TRBD1	.	CASSLLGQGPPDTQYF	TGTGCCAGCAGCCTTCTCGGACAGGGCCCCCCAGATACGCAGTATTTT
TRBV20-1	TRBJ2-7	.	many	CSARDVGADYEQYF	TGCAGTGCTAGAGATGTGGGAGCGGACTACGAGCAGTACTTC
TRBV6-2/TRBV6-3	TRBJ2-1	TRBD2	many	CASSLTSGNNEQFF	TGTGCCAGCAGTCTTACTAGCGGGAACAATGAGCAGTTCTTC
TRBV7-2	TRBJ2-2	TRBD2	many	CASSLSSGIGTGELFF	TGTGCCAGCAGCTTAAGTAGCGGGATAGGTACCGGGGAGCTGTTTTTT
TRBV19	TRBJ1-4	.	.	CATQGSANEKLFF	TGTGCCACCCAGGGTTCGGCTAATGAAAAACTGTTTTTT
TRBV20-1	TRBJ1-6	.	.	CSARGVDSPLHF	TGCAGTGCTAGAGGAGTAGATTCACCCCTCCACTTT
TRBV4-3	TRBJ1-1	.	.	CASSQDFRGTEAFF	TGCGCCAGCAGCCAAGATTTCAGGGGCACTGAAGCTTTCTTT
TRBV20-1	TRBJ2-2	TRBD1	many	CSARDKGGSNTGELFF	TGCAGTGCTAGAGATAAAGGGGGCTCAAACACCGGGGAGCTGTTTTTT
TRBV28	TRBJ1-4	TRBD1	few	CASSSAGQGNEKLFF	TGTGCCAGCAGTTCCGCGGGACAGGGGAATGAAAAACTGTTTTTT
TRBV6-5	TRBJ2-7	TRBD1	many	CASSYSRQGAREQYF	TGTGCCAGCAGTTACTCGAGACAGGGGGCGCGGGAGCAGTACTTC
TRBV28	TRBJ2-2	TRBD1	.	CASSKRTGYTGELFF	TGTGCCAGCAGTAAAAGGACAGGGTACACCGGGGAGCTGTTTTTT
TRBV2	TRBJ2-1	TRBD2	many	CATKLAGFVNEQFF	TGTGCCACCAAACTAGCGGGATTCGTCAATGAGCAGTTCTTC
TRBV11-2	TRBJ2-1	TRBD2	many	CASSQRTSGTLSYNEQFF	TGTGCCAGCAGCCAAAGGACTAGCGGGACCCTTTCCTACAATGAGCAGTTCTTC
TRBV7-9	TRBJ1-6	.	.	CASSLSGLGGGSPLHF	TGTGCCAGCAGCTTATCTGGGCTTGGTGGGGGTTCACCCCTCCACTTT
TRBV20-1	TRBJ2-1	TRBD2	few	CSARGGRLAGDGEQFF	TGCAGTGCTAGAGGGGGGCGGCTAGCGGGAGACGGTGAGCAGTTCTTC
TRBV6-1	TRBJ2-5	TRBD2	few	CASTGTSGSTETQYF	TGTGCCAGCACCGGGACTAGCGGGAGTACGGAGACCCAGTACTTC
TRBV3-1	TRBJ1-2	.	many	CASTLGPGREDYGYTF	TGTGCCAGCACCTTAGGACCGGGCAGGGAAGACTATGGCTACACCTTC
TRBV5-1	TRBJ1-1	.	many	CASSQGQRLNTEAFF	TGCGCCAGCAGCCAAGGACAAAGGCTGAACACTGAAGCTTTCTTT
TRBV2	TRBJ2-2	.	many	CASSESPKVTGELFF	TGTGCCAGCAGCGAATCGCCCAAGGTAACCGGGGAGCTGTTTTTT
TRBV5-1	TRBJ2-3	.	.	CASSLGGWGTDTQYF	TGCGCCAGCAGCTTAGGGGGATGGGGCACAGATACGCAGTATTTT
TRBV10-1	TRBJ2-1	TRBD2	many	CASSEGLAGANEQFF	TGCGCCAGCAGTGAGGGACTAGCGGGTGCCAATGAGCAGTTCTTC
TRBV20-1	TRBJ2-1	TRBD1	many	CSANTQGAGNEQFF	TGCAGTGCTAACACACAGGGGGCCGGCAATGAGCAGTTCTTC
TRBV7-9	TRBJ2-3	.	.	CASSNIYRDLGGTDTQYF	TGTGCCAGCAGCAATATCTACCGGGACTTGGGGGGCACAGATACGCAGTATTTT
TRBV20-1	TRBJ1-2	.	many	CSASPQTGGYTF	TGCAGTGCTAGTCCCCAAACAGGTGGCTACACCTTC